This T cell receptor (beta chain) was retrieved from a study of shared clonotypes between healthy human individuals. Data came from immunoSEQ multiplex PCR; TCRdb stores just in-frame clones and leaves some out. The top ten hold less than 2% of the sample, which has nearly 750,000 clones, around 70% seen once. V shed 4 bases and J shed 2 bases, with 13 bases lying between them. Germline V CDR1 and CDR2: MNHNS, SASEGT. CDR3 size: 15 residues. The chain links TRBV6-1 to TRBJ2-3; D possibly corresponds to TRBD2 (6 bases). The origin of this receptor is a woman aged 25-40 years in good health. Sequencing was carried out using memory CD4+ T cells sorted from blood. Subset here: CD45RA-negative fraction. CDR3 in amino acids: CASSVPGLFTDTQYF. The CDR3 DNA reads as TGTGCCAGCAGTGTCCCGGGACTTTTCACAGATACGCAGTATTTT.